Listed below are T cell receptor beta chains from one sample, sequenced in a study of human T cells and chemical hapten exposure. Each CDR3 protein gets one entry after TCRdb re-called the RACE reads with MiXCR. The sample holds 300,000 to 450,000 distinct CDR3 sequences, roughly 6% seen once. This sample comprised whole blood, obtained in connection with sensitization to the hapten diphenylcyclopropenone (DPC). The receptors stem from a woman aged 18 to 35 with alopecia areata. Some clones in this sample may be carry-over from other donors' samples. The CDR3 runs from the conserved cysteine through the conserved F or W. The order of the fields is clone size, J gene, V gene, D gene, CDR3 protein, CDR3 DNA. A D gene is named only where the DNA matches it firmly. Size is stated for part of the rows, as once, few or many counts, or as a class when the clone is expanded.

clone size: few; J gene: TRBJ2-4; V gene: TRBV29-1; D gene: TRBD2; CDR3 protein: CSVGWREGIQYF; CDR3 DNA: TGCAGCGTTGGCTGGCGGGAGGGCATTCAGTACTTC
clone size: -; J gene: TRBJ2-5; V gene: TRBV12-3/TRBV12-4; D gene: TRBD1; CDR3 protein: CASIDQGVSETQYF; CDR3 DNA: TGTGCCAGCATCGACCAGGGGGTTTCGGAGACCCAGTACTTC
clone size: many; J gene: TRBJ2-7; V gene: TRBV4-1; D gene: -; CDR3 protein: CASSQATGPEQYF; CDR3 DNA: TGCGCCAGCAGCCAGGCCACAGGGCCCGAGCAGTACTTC
clone size: many; J gene: TRBJ1-5; V gene: TRBV27; D gene: TRBD1; CDR3 protein: CASSLSPRQGGWGQPQHF; CDR3 DNA: TGTGCCAGCAGTTTATCCCCTCGACAGGGGGGTTGGGGTCAGCCCCAGCATTTT
clone size: few; J gene: TRBJ2-1; V gene: TRBV7-2; D gene: TRBD1; CDR3 protein: CAISLGTGVGEQFF; CDR3 DNA: TGTGCCATCTCCCTCGGGACAGGGGTGGGTGAGCAGTTCTTC
clone size: -; J gene: TRBJ2-1; V gene: TRBV5-1; D gene: -; CDR3 protein: CASSQLGGPPYNEQFF; CDR3 DNA: TGCGCCAGCAGCCAATTGGGGGGGCCTCCTTACAATGAGCAGTTCTTC
clone size: many; J gene: TRBJ2-5; V gene: TRBV4-3; D gene: TRBD2; CDR3 protein: CASSQEGPGGGAAQYF; CDR3 DNA: TGCGCCAGCAGCCAAGAAGGTCCTGGCGGGGGGGCAGCCCAGTACTTC
clone size: many; J gene: TRBJ1-1; V gene: TRBV6-5; D gene: TRBD1; CDR3 protein: CASVSAQGALTEAFF; CDR3 DNA: TGTGCCAGCGTATCCGCCCAGGGGGCACTCACTGAAGCTTTCTTT
clone size: -; J gene: TRBJ2-7; V gene: TRBV11-3; D gene: -; CDR3 protein: CASSLGDFGEQYF; CDR3 DNA: TGTGCCAGCAGCTTAGGTGATTTTGGGGAGCAGTACTTC
clone size: few; J gene: TRBJ2-3; V gene: TRBV20-1; D gene: -; CDR3 protein: CSAILLTGTPDTQYF; CDR3 DNA: TGCAGTGCTATCCTCTTGACGGGGACTCCAGATACGCAGTATTTT
clone size: many; J gene: TRBJ1-1; V gene: TRBV5-1; D gene: -; CDR3 protein: CASSLGTQGNMNTEAFF; CDR3 DNA: TGCGCCAGCAGCTTGGGTACTCAGGGTAATATGAACACTGAAGCTTTCTTT
clone size: -; J gene: TRBJ2-4; V gene: TRBV2; D gene: -; CDR3 protein: CASSEALGPNIQYF; CDR3 DNA: TGTGCCAGCAGTGAAGCGCTGGGACCAAACATTCAGTACTTC
clone size: many; J gene: TRBJ2-7; V gene: TRBV20-1; D gene: -; CDR3 protein: CSARDDASPTPYEQYF; CDR3 DNA: TGCAGTGCTAGAGATGACGCTAGCCCGACTCCCTACGAGCAGTACTTC
clone size: -; J gene: TRBJ2-2; V gene: TRBV20-1; D gene: TRBD1; CDR3 protein: CSAGRTGLQNTGELFF; CDR3 DNA: TGCAGTGCTGGCCGGACAGGCTTACAGAACACCGGGGAGCTGTTTTTT
clone size: -; J gene: TRBJ2-2; V gene: TRBV5-1; D gene: TRBD1; CDR3 protein: CASSFGQGANTGELFF; CDR3 DNA: TGCGCCAGCAGCTTCGGACAGGGGGCGAACACCGGGGAGCTGTTTTTT
clone size: many; J gene: TRBJ1-5; V gene: TRBV24-1; D gene: -; CDR3 protein: CATSDRRGQPQHF; CDR3 DNA: TGTGCCACCAGTGACCGGAGGGGTCAGCCCCAGCATTTT
clone size: many; J gene: TRBJ2-5; V gene: TRBV7-2; D gene: TRBD2; CDR3 protein: CASSFASGGVQETQYF; CDR3 DNA: TGTGCCAGCAGCTTCGCTAGCGGGGGGGTTCAAGAGACCCAGTACTTC
clone size: few; J gene: TRBJ2-6; V gene: TRBV24-1; D gene: TRBD2; CDR3 protein: CATSGTLGGGPGGANVLTF; CDR3 DNA: TGTGCCACCAGTGGGACTCTAGGCGGGGGACCGGGAGGGGCCAACGTCCTGACTTTC
clone size: few; J gene: TRBJ1-2; V gene: TRBV6-5; D gene: TRBD1; CDR3 protein: CASSSPTGIYGYTF; CDR3 DNA: TGTGCCAGCAGTTCCCCGACAGGGATCTATGGCTACACCTTC
clone size: few; J gene: TRBJ2-6; V gene: TRBV20-1; D gene: -; CDR3 protein: CSARRGNSGANVLTF; CDR3 DNA: TGCAGTGCTAGGAGGGGGAACTCTGGGGCCAACGTCCTGACTTTC
clone size: many; J gene: TRBJ1-2; V gene: TRBV18; D gene: TRBD1; CDR3 protein: CASSVTGVSQDYGYTF; CDR3 DNA: TGTGCCAGCTCTGTCACAGGGGTTTCACAGGACTATGGCTACACCTTC
clone size: -; J gene: TRBJ2-1; V gene: TRBV15; D gene: TRBD2; CDR3 protein: CATSDAWSGGRPAQFF; CDR3 DNA: TGTGCCACCAGCGACGCTTGGAGCGGGGGGCGGCCTGCGCAGTTCTTC